One sample yielded the 20 T cell receptor beta chains listed below, sequenced in a study of blood T cell repertoires in COVID-19. Produced via immunoSEQ multiplex PCR; TCRdb's table is partial and in-frame only. The sample has about 220,000 clones, roughly 90% seen once. The sequencing input was PBMCs or T cells enriched from blood (not recorded which). The receptors here all came from a woman in her 30s who had recovered from COVID-19.

This clone was found once. This chain uses TRBV7-9 with TRBJ2-1; possible D gene TRBD1, 6 bases. V lost 5 bases and J 7 bases, leaving 24 bases between the germline ends. Germline CDR1 is SEHNR and CDR2 is FQNEAQ (reference sequence). The CDR3 spans 17 residues. CDR3 bases: TGTGCCAGCAGCCCCCGACTCGCAGGGGCCACCACAAATGAGCAGTTCTTC. Translated: CASSPRLAGATTNEQFF.

This clone appeared a single time. The rearrangement links TRBV13 to TRBJ1-3; D not certain. Trimming removed 8 bases from V and 2 bases from J, with 16 bases in between. In germline, CDR1 is PRHDT, CDR2 FYEKMQ (reference sequence). The CDR3 covers 15 residues. CDR3 DNA sequence: TGTGCCAGCTCTGGCCGGACGGAGGCTGGAAACACCATATATTTT. It yields the protein CASSGRTEAGNTIYF.

This clone was picked up many times. The rearrangement uses TRBV6-5 and TRBJ1-2; the D gene is possibly TRBD1 (6 bases). Trimming cost V 6 bases and J 14 bases, with 19 bases left between them. CDR3 length: 12 residues. CDR1 and CDR2 (germline): MNHEY, SVGAGI. DNA for the CDR3: TGTGCCAGCAGCCAGGGCACAGGGAAAAATACCTTC. Its translation is CASSQGTGKNTF.

The chain recombines TRBV6-1 with TRBJ1-6; TRBD1 matches at 8 bases. With V trimmed by 2 bases and J by 4 bases, 4 bases remained unmatched. The CDR3 consists of 16 residues. Germline V gene sequence: CDR1 MNHNS, CDR2 SASEGT. As DNA, the CDR3 is TGTGCCAGCAGTGAACTTCGGACAGGGTATAATTCACCCCTCCACTTT. Translating it yields CASSELRTGYNSPLHF.

The chain joins TRBV19 to TRBJ1-5; 8 nucleotides line up with TRBD1. This CDR3 is built from 13 residues. The germline V gene encodes CDR1 LNHDA and CDR2 SQIVND (reference sequence). After removal of 9 bases from V and 3 bases from J, the junction contained 4 bases not matched to a gene. In nucleotides, the CDR3 is TGTGCCAGCAGGACAGGGAACAATCAGCCCCAGCATTTT. Translated: CASRTGNNQPQHF.

This clone was detected only a few times. This chain uses TRBV5-5 with TRBJ1-1, with D unclear. The CDR3 totals 14 residues. The V and J ends lost 3 bases and 3 bases respectively, with 12 bases between them. CDR1 is SGHKS and CDR2 is YYEKEE in the germline V gene (reference sequence). The CDR3 DNA sequence: TGTGCCAGCAGCTCGAGGCTGGATTACACTGAAGCTTTCTTT. Its translation is CASSSRLDYTEAFF.

The J gene is TRBJ2-1, the V gene TRBV9; weak D call: TRBD1 (6 bases). CDR3 length equals 17 residues. The V end was cut by 3 bases, the J end by 0 bases, with 16 bases between. Per germline, CDR1 SGDLS and CDR2 YYNGEE. The CDR3 loop reads CASSATGQRRSYNEQFF. As DNA, the CDR3 is TGTGCCAGCAGCGCAACCGGACAGCGCCGCTCCTACAATGAGCAGTTCTTC.

The chain has TRBV7-9 and TRBJ1-6; 9 bases align to TRBD1. The V and J ends lost 5 bases and 8 bases, in that order; junction bases with no gene match: 4. CDR1 and CDR2 (germline): SEHNR, FQNEAQ (reference sequence). CDR3 size: 14 residues. The CDR3 reads CASSTRQGDSPLHF. CDR3 in DNA: TGTGCCAGCAGCACCCGACAGGGGGATTCACCCCTCCACTTT.

The table lists this clone with a count of one. The V and J genes are TRBV6-2 or TRBV6-3 and TRBJ1-1; maybe TRBD1 (6 bases). The V gene lost 6 bases and the J gene lost 8 bases, with 16 bases spanning the gap. In germline, CDR1 is MNHEY, CDR2 SVGEGT. The CDR3 is made up of 13 amino acids. The CDR3 loop reads CASSPQGNGEAFF. The CDR3 nucleotides read TGTGCCAGCAGCCCACAGGGAAACGGGGAAGCTTTCTTT.

The chain carries TRBV12-5 and TRBJ1-2, with 8 bases aligning to TRBD1. V was pared by 0 bases and J by 3 bases, with 6 bases of the junction left unmatched. Germline V gives CDR1 LGHNT, CDR2 FRNRAP. The length of the CDR3 is 16 residues. The CDR3 region is CASGLVIGQGYYGYTF. The CDR3 DNA follows: TGTGCTAGTGGTTTGGTAATTGGACAGGGATACTATGGCTACACCTTC. The whole variable domain, remainder taken from reference TRBV12-5 and TRBJ1-2, is DARVTQTPRHKVTEMGQEVTMRCQPILGHNTVFWYRQTMMQGLELLAYFRNRAPLDDSGMPKDRFSAEMPDATLATLKIQPSEPRDSAVYFCASGLVIGQGYYGYTFGSGTRLTVV.

This sequence joins TRBV5-1 and TRBJ1-2; no definite D call. Trimming removed 0 bases at V and 3 bases at J, with 12 bases between. Per the germline V gene, CDR1 is SGHRS and CDR2 is YFSETQ. CDR3 length equals 15 residues. CDR3 nucleotides: TGCGCCAGCAGCTTGGTCGGGAGTACGGACTATGGCTACACCTTC. Translated: CASSLVGSTDYGYTF.

The genes are TRBV29-1 and TRBJ1-1, with 8 nucleotides matching TRBD1. Germline V lookup: CDR1 SQVTM, CDR2 ANQGSEA. This CDR3 has 14 amino acids. Trimming at V came to 3 bases and at J to 2 bases, leaving 5 bases not matched to a gene. The CDR3 nucleotides are TGCAGCGTTGAGGGAGGACAGGGTAACACTGAAGCTTTCTTT. Translating it yields CSVEGGQGNTEAFF.

The chain is built from TRBV11-1 and TRBJ1-1; TRBD1 aligns across 7 bases. Per the germline V gene, CDR1 is SGHAT and CDR2 is FQDESV (reference sequence). The ends lost 5 bases at V and 0 bases at J; junction bases unmatched: 6. The CDR3 is 15 amino acids. The CDR3 coding sequence is TGTGCCAGCAGCGTATGGGACAGCTTGAACACTGAAGCTTTCTTT. The encoded protein is CASSVWDSLNTEAFF.

V is TRBV25-1 and J is TRBJ2-7; TRBD1 matches 7 bases. CDR1 and CDR2 (germline): MGHDK, SYGVNS. The J segment lost 2 bases and the V segment lost 4 bases, leaving 8 bases of the junction unmatched. CDR3 size: 15 residues. Here the CDR3 DNA reads TGTGCCAGCAGTGGGGCGACAGGGCGGCCCTACGAGCAGTACTTC. Amino acid sequence: CASSGATGRPYEQYF.

V gene TRBV11-3 combines with J gene TRBJ2-3; D not certain. Germline V lookup: CDR1 SGHNT, CDR2 YENEEA. There are 14 residues in the CDR3. Deletions cut 0 bases from V and 4 bases from J, with 8 bases between. The CDR3 reads CASSLDLSADTQYF. CDR3 sequence (DNA): TGTGCCAGCAGCTTAGATCTCAGTGCAGATACGCAGTATTTT.

The CDR3 spells CASSQDTGGIGQPQHF. DNA of the CDR3: TGTGCCAGCAGCCAGGATACAGGGGGGATAGGGCAGCCCCAGCATTTT. V is TRBV3-1 (or the pseudogene TRBV3-2) and J is TRBJ1-5; TRBD1 agrees at 8 bases. Losses at the gene ends were 3 bases for V and 7 bases for J; bases not matched to a gene: 11. The CDR3 sequence is 16 residues long. Germline V gene data show CDR1 as LGHDT and CDR2 as YNNKEL (reference sequence).

V gene TRBV4-3 combines with J gene TRBJ1-2; D is possibly TRBD1 (6 bases). The germline CDR1 and CDR2 sequences are LGHNA and YSLEER. The germline V and J ends were trimmed by 0 bases and 4 bases, with 15 bases remaining between them. This CDR3 region has 16 residues. The CDR3 sequence is CASSQDRDTVPYGYTF. In DNA, the CDR3 is TGCGCCAGCAGCCAAGATCGGGACACCGTGCCCTATGGCTACACCTTC.

The rearrangement joins TRBV27 to TRBJ2-1, with D tentatively TRBD2 (5 bases). V gave up 6 bases and J gave up 5 bases, with 17 bases separating them. Germline V lookup: CDR1 MNHEY, CDR2 SMNVEV (reference sequence). The CDR3 extends over 15 amino acids. The CDR3 bases are TGTGCCAGCAGACTACTCCCAACGGGGAACAATGAGCAGTTCTTC. This gives the protein CASRLLPTGNNEQFF.

The chain recombines TRBV3-1 (or the pseudogene TRBV3-2) with TRBJ2-5, with 14 bases aligning to TRBD2. V shed 1 base, J shed 3 bases, and the junction held 4 bases outside the gene matches. CDR3 size: 17 residues. Germline-derived CDR1 and CDR2 are LGHDT and YNNKEL (reference sequence). The CDR3 region has the DNA TGTGCCAGCAGCCAAGTGGGACTAGCGGGGGTTAAAGAGACCCAGTACTTC. Its translation: CASSQVGLAGVKETQYF.

The chain links TRBV5-6 to TRBJ1-2, with D possibly being TRBD1 (5 bases). From germline, CDR1 is SGHDT and CDR2 YYEEEE. This CDR3 contains 13 residues. The V and J ends lost 4 bases and 0 bases respectively, with 7 bases between them. The CDR3 spells CASSRTSNYGYTF. CDR3 in DNA: TGTGCCAGCAGCCGGACATCTAACTATGGCTACACCTTC.